The 10 T cell receptor beta chains in this list originate from one sample, sequenced in a study of cytomegalovirus exposure and HLA in healthy donors. Primers for the PCR totalled 60 Vbeta and 13 Jbeta. Repertoires were generated with immunoSEQ multiplex PCR, while TCRdb's copy carries only in-frame clones and drops some. The table includes about 120,000 clones, 80% detected once. Sequences were obtained from PBMCs. All receptors derive from a man aged 25-45 years in good health and CMV-seronegative.

This chain joins TRBV4-2 and TRBJ2-3, with TRBD1 identical over 12 bases. CDR1 is LGHNA and CDR2 is YNFKEQ in the germline V gene. This CDR3 contains 19 residues. Trimming removed 1 base from V and 3 bases from J; junction bases left unmatched: 11. The CDR3 region is CASSQGDRGRLMRTDTQYF. DNA of the CDR3: TGTGCCAGCAGCCAAGGGGACAGGGGGCGATTGATGAGGACAGATACGCAGTATTTT.

The V call is TRBV2, the J call TRBJ1-4; 7 bases are a match to TRBD1. Germline-derived CDR1 and CDR2 are SNHLY and FYNNEI. The CDR3 is 17 amino acids. V lost 5 bases and J lost 4; bases outside the gene matches: 13. The CDR3 DNA sequence: TGTGCCAGCAGTACCGGGACAGCCGATTGGGGTAATGAAAAACTGTTTTTT. Protein: CASSTGTADWGNEKLFF. Looking up the rest from reference TRBV2 and TRBJ1-4 gives the full variable domain: EPEVTQTPSHQVTQMGQEVILRCVPISNHLYFYWYRQILGQKVEFLVSFYNNEISEKSEIFDDQFSVERPDGSNFTLKIRSTKLEDSAMYFCASSTGTADWGNEKLFFGSGTQLSVL.

The chain recombines TRBV30 with TRBJ2-5, with a possible D match to TRBD2 (5 bases). The CDR3 contains 14 residues. In germline, CDR1 is GTSNPN, CDR2 SVGIG (reference sequence). Trimming took off 0 bases at V and 5 bases at J, with 13 bases between the two ends. The CDR3 DNA reads TGTGCCTGGAGTGTACTAGTAGGGCGGGAGACCCAGTACTTC. Protein product: CAWSVLVGRETQYF.

CDR3 sequence (DNA): TGTGCCTGGAGTGTCTATGGTCGGGGGAGAAAAAACATTCAGTACTTC. It encodes CAWSVYGRGRKNIQYF. This chain joins TRBV30 and TRBJ2-4; D might be TRBD2 (6 bases). Trimming removed 0 bases from V and 4 bases from J, with 16 bases in between. Germline loops: CDR1 GTSNPN, CDR2 SVGIG (reference sequence). The CDR3 is made up of 16 amino acids.

J is TRBJ2-7 and V is TRBV25-1, with a tentative D call TRBD1 (6 bases). Between the trimmed V and J ends, which lost 2 bases and 5 bases, there was a span of 10 bases. Germline assignment: CDR1 MGHDK and CDR2 SYGVNS. The CDR3 sequence is 13 residues long. The CDR3 reads CASSEQGIDEQYF. For the CDR3, the DNA is TGTGCCAGCAGTGAACAGGGGATAGACGAGCAGTACTTC.

V and J are TRBV27 and TRBJ1-5, with D perhaps TRBD1 (5 bases). CDR1 is MNHEY, CDR2 SMNVEV, per germline (reference sequence). V gave up 3 bases and J gave up 2 bases, with 14 bases separating them. CDR3 length equals 16 residues. The CDR3 nucleotides are TGTGCCAGCAGTTTGGTGGGGGAGGTTGGCAATCAGCCCCAGCATTTT. This encodes CASSLVGEVGNQPQHF.

This clone was seen only once. The rearrangement joins TRBV4-2 to TRBJ2-7; tentatively, D is TRBD2 (7 bases). Trimming pared 0 bases from V and 0 bases from J, leaving 12 bases between. This CDR3 has 16 residues. Per germline, CDR1 LGHNA and CDR2 YNFKEQ. The CDR3 DNA reads TGTGCCAGCAGCCAAGAAGGGGGGGGGTACTCCTACGAGCAGTACTTC. Amino acid sequence: CASSQEGGGYSYEQYF.

The chain carries TRBV11-2 and TRBJ1-1; the D is unclear. Germline CDR1 SGHAT, CDR2 FQNNGV. The length of the CDR3 is 12 residues. Trimming removed 1 base at V and 5 bases at J, with 5 bases between. The chain's CDR3 is CASSLGRTEAFF. The CDR3 DNA reads as TGTGCCAGCAGCTTAGGGAGGACTGAAGCTTTCTTT. Full variable domain (rest looked up from reference TRBV11-2 and TRBJ1-1): EAGVAQSPRYKIIEKRQSVAFWCNPISGHATLYWYQQILGQGPKLLIQFQNNGVVDDSQLPKDRFSAERLKGVDSTLKIQPAKLEDSAVYLCASSLGRTEAFFGQGTRLTVV.

The genes are TRBV27 and TRBJ1-6, with 8 nucleotides matching TRBD1. The CDR3 has 18 amino acids. Germline-derived CDR1 and CDR2 are MNHEY and SMNVEV (reference sequence). V was pared by 4 bases and J by 0 bases, with 8 bases of the junction left unmatched. CDR3 sequence reads: CASSSRQGTFSYNSPLHF. The CDR3 DNA is TGTGCCAGCAGTTCCCGACAGGGGACCTTCTCCTATAATTCACCCCTCCACTTT.

The rearrangement joins TRBV11-2 to TRBJ2-5; a possible D gene is TRBD1 (6 bases). The CDR3 totals 12 residues. The germline CDR1 and CDR2 sequences are SGHAT and FQNNGV. Trimming left V 3 bases short and J 5 bases short, with 7 bases between. CDR3 in DNA: TGTGCCAGCAGCTTGAGGGGGGAGACCCAGTACTTC. As protein: CASSLRGETQYF.